This entry lists 11 T cell receptor beta chains sequenced from one sample in a study of blood T cells in healthy people across ages. The authors ran a second PCR of about 6 to 11 cycles using a sample-barcoded 5' primer and a J-beta primer mix. TCRdb reprocessed the 5' RACE reads via MiXCR and lists one record per CDR3 protein. The sample shows 750,000 or so distinct CDR3 sequences, 20% to 25% of them seen only once. The same data also contributed to another study, on T cells of mothers and their children.

Sequenced material: blood. The receptors shown here come from a boy younger than 18 in good health.

V is TRBV7-3 and J is TRBJ2-3; weak D call: TRBD2 (7 bases). From germline, CDR1 is SGHTA and CDR2 FQGTGA. The CDR3 is 17 amino acids. Trimming pared 5 bases from V and 2 bases from J, leaving 20 bases between. DNA for the CDR3: TGTGCCAGCAGCCAACGTGGTGGCGGGGGCCTCACAGATACGCAGTATTTT. Translating it yields CASSQRGGGGLTDTQYF.

The chain couples TRBV2 to TRBJ1-1, with D maybe TRBD1 (6 bases). Germline V gene data show CDR1 as SNHLY and CDR2 as FYNNEI. V lost 4 bases to trimming and J lost 8 bases, with 11 bases between them. The CDR3 totals 12 residues. CDR3 loop: CASSGQGHEAFF. The CDR3 coding sequence is TGTGCCAGCAGTGGCCAGGGGCACGAAGCTTTCTTT.

The chain employs TRBV20-1 and TRBJ2-5; D might be TRBD1 or TRBD2, each matching 6 bases. The end of the DNA fits TRBJ2-7 better, so the J call may be wrong. The CDR3 totals 13 residues. Germline V lookup: CDR1 DFQATT, CDR2 SNEGSKA (reference sequence). The CDR3 is CSAPGARPHEQYF. In DNA, the CDR3 is TGCAGTGCTCCGGGGGCTAGGCCCCACGAGCAGTACTTC.

This rearrangement joins TRBV20-1 to TRBJ1-4; D is unclear. Germline-derived CDR1 and CDR2 are DFQATT and SNEGSKA (reference sequence). V lost 0 bases to trimming and J lost 7 bases, with 18 bases between them. There are 16 residues in the CDR3. The CDR3 loop reads CSARDWKGPQSEKLFF. In DNA form, the CDR3 reads TGCAGTGCTAGAGATTGGAAAGGGCCTCAAAGTGAAAAACTGTTTTTT.

This clonotype was seen only a few times. The chain is built from TRBV4-3 and TRBJ2-5; tentative D call: TRBD2 (6 bases). The CDR3 sequence is 15 residues long. The V gene lost 1 base and the J gene lost 4 bases, with 13 bases spanning the gap. Germline CDR1 and CDR2: LGHNA and YSLEER. Here the CDR3 reads CASSQGLREAETQYF. CDR3 nucleotides: TGCGCCAGCAGCCAAGGTTTGAGGGAGGCAGAGACCCAGTACTTC.

V and J are TRBV20-1 and TRBJ2-5; maybe TRBD2 (6 bases). The J call is in doubt because the DNA end fits TRBJ2-1 better. The CDR3 is made up of 16 amino acids. CDR1 DFQATT and CDR2 SNEGSKA come from the germline V gene (reference sequence). The CDR3 bases are TGCAGTGCTAGAGTTCGGGGCGGGATGGGGTACAATGAGCAGTTCTTC. Protein: CSARVRGGMGYNEQFF.

This clonotype occurred a few times. At one boundary the junction diverges from the germline segment, which might be a read error. The J gene is TRBJ2-7, the V gene TRBV6-2 or TRBV6-3; D is ambiguous. Germline loops: CDR1 MNHEY, CDR2 SVGEGT. The CDR3 contains 11 residues. The CDR3 DNA follows: TGTACCAGCAGTTACTCGTACGAGCAGTACTTC. Protein: CTSSYSYEQYF.

This clonotype was seen repeatedly, ten times or more. The V and J genes are TRBV24-1 and TRBJ2-5; 7 nucleotides align to TRBD1. The better agreement between TRBJ2-1 and the DNA end casts doubt on the J call. Germline CDR1 and CDR2: KGHDR and SFDVKD. The CDR3 spans 12 residues. In DNA, the CDR3 is TGTGCCACGGGACAGTCCTGGAATGAGCAGTTCTTC. The encoded protein is CATGQSWNEQFF.

The J gene is TRBJ2-5, the V gene TRBV7-9, with 7 bases that match TRBD2. The J call is uncertain, as TRBJ2-7 better fits the DNA end. Looked up from germline, CDR1 is SEHNR and CDR2 is FQNEAQ (reference sequence). This CDR3 contains 17 residues. CDR3 sequence (DNA): TGTGCCAGCAGCCCCGCCCTCAGCGGGACCCTCTCCTACGAGCAGTACTTC. Amino acids: CASSPALSGTLSYEQYF.

This clonotype turned up a few times. The chain is built from TRBV20-1 and TRBJ1-2, with unresolved D. Germline values: CDR1 DFQATT, CDR2 SNEGSKA (reference sequence). This CDR3 is 12 amino acids long. V lost 6 bases and J lost 4, with 12 bases in between. The CDR3 DNA reads TGCAGTGCCTACACTTCGGTCTATGGCTACACCTTC. Translating gives CSAYTSVYGYTF.

This clonotype came up a few times. This chain joins TRBV5-1 and TRBJ2-3, with a tentative D call TRBD2 (6 bases). V lost 10 bases and J lost 3, with 24 bases in between. Germline values: CDR1 SGHRS, CDR2 YFSETQ. The CDR3 totals 16 residues. The CDR3 sequence: CAGTLSASDFTDTQYF. In DNA form, the CDR3 reads TGCGCCGGCACCTTGAGTGCTAGCGACTTTACAGATACGCAGTATTTT. The full variable domain, its missing parts supplied by reference TRBV5-1 and TRBJ2-3, is KAGVTQTPRYLIKTRGQQVTLSCSPISGHRSVSWYQQTPGQGLQFLFEYFSETQRNKGNFPGRFSGRQFSNSRSEMNVSTLELGDSALYLCAGTLSASDFTDTQYFGPGTRLTVL.